This TCR beta chain originates from a study of monozygotic twins with inflammatory bowel disease. Donors each contributed one blood sample measuring around 2.5 ml. Whole-blood RNA isolation (total RNA) proceeded without T cell sorting. Each of the TCR libraries took 3,000 to 3,500 ng of total RNA. TCRdb re-called the 5' RACE reads; one entry per CDR3 protein, DNA not given. The clone table shows 300,000 to 350,000 distinct CDR3 sequences, with the ten largest holding roughly 2%. The CDR3 totals 12 residues. Germline values: CDR1 MNHEY, CDR2 SVGAGI. The receptor comes from a human donor with ulcerative colitis or Crohn's disease, or a healthy co-twin of an affected twin (not recorded which). The chain joins TRBV6-5 to TRBJ2-7; TCRdb gives TRBD1 as the D gene, but with no DNA this cannot be confirmed. The sequencing sample was made of blood. The CDR3 loop is CASSGYTGEQYF.